This T cell receptor beta chain stems from a study of blood T cell repertoires in COVID-19. Overall study context: There were acute and convalescent COVID-19 samples, and they came from the United States, Italy and Spain. In each case, the material was cDNA or gDNA derived from T cells, B-cell-depleted T cells, or PBMCs.

Germline CDR1 reads SGHRS; CDR2 reads YFSETQ. The CDR3 is 14 amino acids. V lost 4 bases, J lost 6 bases, and 14 bases lay in between. Source study methods: Counts of nucleated cells, estimated from reference gene primer amplification, were obtained. This table comes from immunoSEQ multiplex PCR, and its TCRdb copy is limited to in-frame clones, with some not included. The V and J calls and clone size come from that table; D and trimming were worked out from the DNA. The data hold around 190,000 clones, with roughly 80% observed a single time. The sample was peripheral blood. This sequence was found in a man aged 55 to 69 with acute or convalescent COVID-19. This chain joins TRBV5-1 and TRBJ2-1, with TRBD2 as a possible D gene (5 bases). The CDR3 DNA follows: TGCGCCAGCAGCCCCCACCTAGAGGGCAATGAGCAGTTCTTC. This encodes CASSPHLEGNEQFF.